Below are 28 T cell receptor beta chains sequenced from a single sample in a study of cytomegalovirus exposure and HLA in healthy donors. PCR used 60 Vbeta primers and 13 Jbeta primers. Clones were read by immunoSEQ multiplex PCR, and TCRdb kept only the in-frame ones, dropping some. Of almost 200,000 clones listed, 75% to 85% are singletons. The sequencing input was PBMCs. The receptors stem from a male donor in good health and CMV-seropositive.

The V gene is TRBV28, the J gene TRBJ2-2; tentatively, D is TRBD2 (7 bases). Germline CDR1 is MDHEN and CDR2 is SYDVKM. V lost 5 bases to trimming and J lost 7 bases, with 20 bases between them. The CDR3 contains 16 residues. The CDR3 here is CASSGDRWGGFGELFF. CDR3 DNA: TGTGCCAGCAGTGGCGACCGCTGGGGGGGCTTCGGGGAGCTGTTTTTT.

V is TRBV28 and J is TRBJ2-7; tentative D call: TRBD1 (6 bases). This CDR3 has 14 residues. Trimming removed 2 bases from V and 2 bases from J, with 10 bases in between. Germline V gene sequence: CDR1 MDHEN, CDR2 SYDVKM. The CDR3 spells CASSLGAGAYEQYF. CDR3 DNA: TGTGCCAGCAGTTTAGGGGCAGGGGCCTACGAGCAGTACTTC.

The V gene is TRBV14, the J gene TRBJ2-3, with 8 bases identical to TRBD2. Germline-derived CDR1 and CDR2 are SGHDN and FVKESK. The CDR3 loop spans 16 amino acids. Losses at the gene ends were 4 bases for V and 2 bases for J; bases not matched to a gene: 8. The CDR3 loop is CASSLLSGTHTDTQYF. The DNA of the CDR3 is TGTGCCAGCAGCCTGCTTAGCGGGACCCACACAGATACGCAGTATTTT.

The rearrangement links TRBV19 to TRBJ1-1; the match to TRBD1 covers 8 bases. The length of the CDR3 is 18 residues. Germline CDR1 is LNHDA and CDR2 is SQIVND (reference sequence). V was clipped by 1 base and J by 2 bases; unmatched bases: 12. The CDR3 bases are TGTGCCAGTAGTATAGTGACAGGGGCCCTTAATCTCAACACTGAAGCTTTCTTT. This gives the protein CASSIVTGALNLNTEAFF.

For this clone: Other DNA sequences of this sample code for an identical CDR3. V and J are TRBV27 and TRBJ2-7; 8 positions agree with TRBD2. Per germline, CDR1 MNHEY and CDR2 SMNVEV (reference sequence). The CDR3 has 16 residues. V shed 3 bases, J shed 0 bases, and the junction held 7 bases outside the gene matches. CDR3 coding DNA: TGTGCCAGCAGTTTTAGCAACAGCGGGGGCTCCTACGAGCAGTACTTC. Its protein is CASSFSNSGGSYEQYF.

V is TRBV6-5 and J is TRBJ1-1; 8 bases match TRBD1. CDR3 length: 15 residues. Trimming removed 2 bases from V and 4 bases from J; junction bases left unmatched: 6. CDR1 MNHEY and CDR2 SVGAGI come from the germline V gene. The CDR3 protein is CASSYPGGAGTEAFF. CDR3 DNA: TGTGCCAGCAGTTACCCAGGGGGCGCGGGCACTGAAGCTTTCTTT.

This clone appeared a few times. The chain combines TRBV11-2 with TRBJ2-7, with 9 bases aligning to TRBD1. J was trimmed by 5 bases and V by 2 bases; bases with no gene match: 13. CDR1 is SGHAT and CDR2 is FQNNGV in the germline V gene. The CDR3 has 17 residues. The chain's CDR3 is CASSLLPGGTGHNEQYF. In nucleotides, the CDR3 is TGTGCCAGCAGCTTACTCCCCGGAGGGACAGGGCACAACGAGCAGTACTTC.

The gene calls are TRBV5-4 and TRBJ2-1; 13 bases are a match to TRBD2. Germline lookup yields CDR1 SGHNT and CDR2 YYREEE (reference sequence). There are 15 residues in the CDR3. V lost 5 bases, J lost 4 bases, and 3 bases stayed unmatched. Here the CDR3 DNA reads TGTGCCAGCAGTCCGACTAGCGGGAGGTACAATGAGCAGTTCTTC. Translation: CASSPTSGRYNEQFF.

The DNA of the CDR3 is TGCGCCAGCAGCCAGGAAGGGGGCTACGAGCAGTACTTC. Its translation is CASSQEGGYEQYF. The V and J genes are TRBV4-1 and TRBJ2-7; tentatively, D is TRBD1 (6 bases). The germline V and J ends were trimmed by 3 bases and 3 bases, with 9 bases remaining between them. Germline CDR1 reads MGHRA; CDR2 reads YSYEKL. The CDR3 has 13 amino acids.

This clone was found once. The chain links TRBV7-2 to TRBJ2-7, with D perhaps matching TRBD2 (6 bases). This CDR3 contains 15 residues. CDR1 is SGHTA, CDR2 FQGNSA, per germline. V gave up 4 bases and J gave up 4 bases, with 17 bases separating them. The CDR3 nucleotides read TGTGCCAGCAGCTCCGGATCCTCTAGCGTATACGAGCAGTACTTC. As protein: CASSSGSSSVYEQYF.

The J gene is TRBJ2-7, the V gene TRBV11-2; 9 positions match TRBD1. Germline-derived CDR1 and CDR2 are SGHAT and FQNNGV. The CDR3 runs 17 residues. V was clipped by 2 bases and J by 1 base; unmatched bases: 9. CDR3 sequence reads: CASSLSSVTGGSYEQYF. The CDR3 DNA reads as TGTGCCAGCAGCTTAAGCTCGGTGACAGGGGGATCCTACGAGCAGTACTTC.

The chain employs TRBV18 and TRBJ2-3; 10 nucleotides agree with TRBD2. V shed 2 bases, J shed 2 bases, and the junction held 4 bases outside the gene matches. The V gene's germline CDR1 is KGHSH and CDR2 LQKENI. The CDR3 runs 16 residues. The CDR3 protein is CASSPASGGNTDTQYF. The CDR3 DNA sequence: TGTGCCAGCTCACCAGCTAGCGGGGGAAACACAGATACGCAGTATTTT.

CDR3 sequence (DNA): TGTGCCAGCTCACCATCGGGAGTGGGGGGTACTGAAGCTTTCTTT. Its protein product is CASSPSGVGGTEAFF. The chain recombines TRBV18 with TRBJ1-1, with D possibly being TRBD1 (5 bases). The CDR3 runs to 15 residues. The germline V and J ends were trimmed by 2 bases and 5 bases, with 15 bases remaining between them. Germline lookup yields CDR1 KGHSH and CDR2 LQKENI.

CDR3 amino acids: CSVLGGAGGELFF. CDR3 nucleotide sequence: TGCAGCGTTCTGGGGGGAGCGGGTGGGGAGCTGTTTTTT. The chain is built from TRBV29-1 and TRBJ2-2, with D maybe TRBD2 (6 bases). The CDR3 is made up of 13 amino acids. V lost 5 bases, J lost 8 bases, and 15 bases lay in between. Germline CDR1 reads SQVTM; CDR2 reads ANQGSEA.

The chain is built from TRBV5-4 and TRBJ2-5; 12 bases match TRBD1. V was pared by 3 bases and J by 5 bases, with 5 bases of the junction left unmatched. Germline V CDR1 and CDR2: SGHNT, YYREEE (reference sequence). The CDR3 has 15 amino acids. The CDR3 loop reads CASSSGTGGHETQYF. The CDR3 bases are TGTGCCAGCAGCTCCGGGACAGGGGGCCATGAGACCCAGTACTTC.

The V and J genes are TRBV28 and TRBJ2-7, with 9 bases fitting TRBD1. CDR1 and CDR2 from the germline V gene are MDHEN and SYDVKM. Unmatched junction bases numbered 8, after V lost 11 bases and J lost 6 bases. CDR3 size: 12 residues. This chain's CDR3 is CAGGQGESEQYF. CDR3 in DNA: TGTGCCGGGGGACAGGGAGAAAGCGAGCAGTACTTC.

This clone occurred once. The V gene is TRBV6-6, the J gene TRBJ1-6; D is unresolved. The CDR3 runs 15 residues. The germline V and J ends were trimmed by 2 bases and 5 bases, with 10 bases remaining between them. CDR1 MNHNY and CDR2 SVGAGI come from the germline V gene (reference sequence). CDR3 sequence: CASSYTELDNSPLHF. The CDR3 DNA reads as TGTGCCAGCAGTTACACAGAGTTGGATAATTCACCCCTCCACTTT.

The chain joins TRBV5-4 to TRBJ1-2; D uncertain. V lost 0 bases to trimming and J lost 1 base, with 13 bases between them. CDR3 length: 16 amino acids. Per germline, CDR1 SGHNT and CDR2 YYREEE (reference sequence). The CDR3 bases are TGTGCCAGCAGCTTGGGCCCTAAAGCATATAACTATGGCTACACCTTC. It is translated as CASSLGPKAYNYGYTF.

The genes are TRBV7-2 and TRBJ2-5; no clear D gene. The end of the DNA fits TRBJ2-7 better, so the J call may be wrong. The CDR3 loop spans 12 amino acids. Per the germline V gene, CDR1 is SGHTA and CDR2 is FQGNSA. DNA for the CDR3: TGTGCCAGCAGCTTAAAGCCCCACGAGCAGTACTTC. It codes for CASSLKPHEQYF.

The chain links TRBV7-2 to TRBJ2-1; TRBD2 aligns across 11 bases. With 4 bases clipped from V and 6 bases from J, the junction kept 5 bases outside the gene matches. CDR3 length equals 15 residues. Germline V gives CDR1 SGHTA, CDR2 FQGNSA. For the CDR3, the DNA is TGTGCCAGCAGCTCGACTAGCGGGGCCCTCAATGAGCAGTTCTTC. Amino acids: CASSSTSGALNEQFF.

Note on this clone: Germline and junction disagree at one end, which may indicate a read error. The chain combines TRBV7-9 with TRBJ2-7; 9 bases map to TRBD2. Per germline, CDR1 SEHNR and CDR2 FQNEAQ (reference sequence). There are 16 residues in the CDR3. CDR3 DNA: TGTTCCAGCAGCGCTTCGGGACTAGCCTTAACCTACGAGCAGTACTTC. Protein: CSSSASGLALTYEQYF.

There are a few counts of this clone. The chain joins TRBV7-6 to TRBJ2-6; TRBD1 agrees at 8 bases. CDR3 size: 19 residues. Germline V gene lookup returns CDR1 SGHVS and CDR2 FNYEAQ. The V segment lost 5 bases and the J segment 0 bases; nucleotides outside the gene matches: 12. CDR3 nucleotide sequence: TGTGCCAGCAGCCACATACAGGGGGAAGCAGGCTCTGGGGCCAACGTCCTGACTTTC. As protein: CASSHIQGEAGSGANVLTF. The variable domain in full, with the rest retrieved from reference TRBV7-6 and TRBJ2-6, is GAGVSQSPRYKVTKRGQDVALRCDPISGHVSLYWYRQALGQGPEFLTYFNYEAQQDKSGLPNDRFSAERPEGSISTLTIQRTEQRDSAMYRCASSHIQGEAGSGANVLTFGAGSRLTVL.

V and J are TRBV10-2 and TRBJ2-3; 8 nucleotides agree with TRBD2. The CDR3 sequence is 15 residues long. The ends lost 2 bases at V and 5 bases at J; junction bases unmatched: 6. Per germline, CDR1 WSHSY and CDR2 SAAADI. The CDR3 nucleotides read TGCGCCAGCAGTGAGAGTGTGACTAGCGTAGATACGCAGTATTTT. Its protein product is CASSESVTSVDTQYF.

The chain joins TRBV7-9 to TRBJ2-5; a weak D match, TRBD2 (6 bases). Germline V gives CDR1 SEHNR, CDR2 FQNEAQ (reference sequence). The CDR3 spans 17 residues. V shed 1 base and J shed 1 base, with 16 bases lying between them. The CDR3 loop reads CASSLGSGASSQETQYF. The CDR3, as DNA: TGTGCCAGCAGCTTAGGGTCGGGAGCGTCGTCCCAAGAGACCCAGTACTTC.

J is TRBJ2-5 and V is TRBV5-4; 7 bases match TRBD2. Unmatched junction bases numbered 9, after V lost 0 bases and J lost 4 bases. The CDR3 length is 16 residues. Germline CDR1 is SGHNT and CDR2 is YYREEE (reference sequence). CDR3 region: CASSLARGVVIETQYF. CDR3 nucleotides: TGTGCCAGCAGCTTGGCACGGGGGGTCGTGATAGAGACCCAGTACTTC.

The chain couples TRBV13 to TRBJ2-7; tentative D call: TRBD2 (5 bases). The CDR3 length is 14 residues. Germline CDR1 reads PRHDT; CDR2 reads FYEKMQ (reference sequence). V gave up 3 bases and J gave up 3 bases, with 12 bases separating them. DNA for the CDR3: TGTGCCAGCAGCTTCCGGACTGGGATCTACGAGCAGTACTTC. Translating it yields CASSFRTGIYEQYF. The whole variable domain, remainder taken from reference TRBV13 and TRBJ2-7, is AAGVIQSPRHLIKEKRETATLKCYPIPRHDTVYWYQQGPGQDPQFLISFYEKMQSDKGSIPDRFSAQQFSDYHSELNMSSLELGDSALYFCASSFRTGIYEQYFGPGTRLTVT.

The rearrangement uses TRBV5-6 and TRBJ2-7, with D uncertain. The CDR3 runs 12 residues. Germline V gene lookup returns CDR1 SGHDT and CDR2 YYEEEE. V lost 4 bases and J 3 bases, leaving 8 bases between the germline ends. As DNA, the CDR3 is TGTGCCAGCAGCAAATACGGCTACGAGCAGTACTTC. It translates to CASSKYGYEQYF. Full variable domain (missing parts from reference TRBV5-6 and TRBJ2-7): DAGVTQSPTHLIKTRGQQVTLRCSPKSGHDTVSWYQQALGQGPQFIFQYYEEEERQRGNFPDRFSGHQFPNYSSELNVNALLLGDSALYLCASSKYGYEQYFGPGTRLTVT.

The chain uses TRBV9 and TRBJ2-1, with D tentatively TRBD2 (6 bases). The CDR3 is 16 amino acids. Germline CDR1 reads SGDLS; CDR2 reads YYNGEE. The V gene lost 0 bases and the J gene lost 7 bases, with 17 bases spanning the gap. CDR3 region: CASSVGLGGDVNEQFF. CDR3 nucleotides: TGTGCCAGCAGCGTAGGGCTAGGAGGGGACGTTAATGAGCAGTTCTTC.